This TCR beta chain originates from a study of graft-versus-host responses after intestinal transplantation. Study-wide findings and caveats: Patients who carried graft-donor T cell macrochimerism also had high graft-versus-host to host-versus-graft clonal ratios in their allografts. Researchers found GvH clones in recipient marrow, and some showed up first in ileum or blood.

Comments on this clone: The antigen remains unidentified.

The V and J ends lost 7 bases and 6 bases respectively, with 12 bases between them. The CDR3 is made up of 11 amino acids. Germline CDR1 reads SQVTM; CDR2 reads ANQGSEA. Profiling relied on immunoSEQ multiplex PCR, and the TCRdb table lists in-frame clones only, not all of them. The table records tens of thousands of clones, around 94% of them present only once. The clonotype was recovered from a human patient who received an intestinal transplant, so some T cells may come from the graft donor. The chain combines TRBV29-1 with TRBJ1-1, with D maybe TRBD1 (5 bases). The sequencing here drew on PBMCs, taken about 260 days after intestinal transplant. The CDR3 protein is CSGAGGAEAFF. The CDR3 DNA is TGCAGCGGTGCCGGGGGGGCTGAAGCTTTCTTT.